Presented here are 15 T cell receptor beta chains from one specimen sequenced in a study of post-analysis software for immune sequencing data. Whole-study findings and limits: Among roughly 5 TRBV segments more frequent in patients than controls were TRBV5-6, TRBV5-1 and TRBV20-1.

Prepared TCR beta cDNA libraries contained unique molecular identifiers. TCRdb used MiXCR to reprocess the PCR reads, holding one entry per CDR3 protein. The table records 380,000 or so distinct CDR3 sequences, around a third of them present only once. These TCRs' antigens remain unknown. Sequenced sample: blood. All receptors derive from a girl aged 5 to 17 with multiple sclerosis.

The genes are TRBV6-1 and TRBJ2-7, with 7 bases identical to TRBD2. V trimming: 2 bases; J trimming: 5 bases; junction bases outside the gene matches: 12. This CDR3 is built from 16 residues. CDR1 is MNHNS, CDR2 SASEGT, per germline. For the CDR3, the DNA is TGTGCCAGCAGTGAAAACTTTAACGGGGGGATCCACGAGCAGTACTTC. It translates to CASSENFNGGIHEQYF.

The chain employs TRBV20-1 and TRBJ1-2; D gene ambiguous. Germline CDR1 and CDR2: DFQATT and SNEGSKA (reference sequence). Trimming shortened V by 3 bases and J by 5 bases, and 13 bases separated the two germline ends. This CDR3 is 13 amino acids long. CDR3 sequence reads: CSASEGDKYGYTF. The CDR3 DNA sequence: TGCAGTGCTAGTGAGGGCGACAAGTATGGCTACACCTTC.

This clonotype was recorded a few times. The V gene is TRBV6-6, the J gene TRBJ1-5; D is unresolved. CDR1 and CDR2 from the germline V gene are MNHNY and SVGAGI (reference sequence). Trimming left V 6 bases short and J 5 bases short, with 5 bases between. This CDR3 has 11 residues. The CDR3 spells CASSSDQPQHF. The CDR3 DNA reads TGTGCCAGCAGCTCCGATCAGCCCCAGCATTTT.

This clonotype has only one observation. The junction departs from the called germline gene at one end, perhaps through a read error. The chain recombines TRBV7-3 with TRBJ2-2, with D possibly matching TRBD1 (5 bases). Germline CDR1 is SGHTA and CDR2 is FQGTGA. The CDR3 is made up of 16 amino acids. In DNA form, the CDR3 reads TGTGCCAGCAGCCTAACGTCGAGGCAGGGCGGCGGGGAGCTGTTTTTT. This encodes CASSLTSRQGGGELFF.

This rearrangement joins TRBV24-1 to TRBJ1-2, with 10 bases identical to TRBD1. Per germline, CDR1 KGHDR and CDR2 SFDVKD. Unmatched junction bases numbered 6, after V lost 0 bases and J lost 3 bases. CDR3 size: 17 residues. The CDR3 reads CATSDLLPGQGYYGYTF. In DNA form, the CDR3 reads TGTGCCACCAGTGATTTGTTGCCGGGACAGGGGTACTATGGCTACACCTTC.

The chain employs TRBV7-2 and TRBJ2-3; 10 nucleotides match TRBD2. The CDR3 extends over 16 amino acids. Germline V gene data show CDR1 as SGHTA and CDR2 as FQGNSA. After removal of 2 bases from V and 4 bases from J, the junction contained 6 bases not matched to a gene. In DNA form, the CDR3 reads TGTGCCAGCAGCTTAAATCTAGCGGGGGTACCAGATACGCAGTATTTT. Protein: CASSLNLAGVPDTQYF.

This chain connects TRBV6-2 or TRBV6-3 to TRBJ1-5, with 7 bases that match TRBD1. CDR1 is MNHEY, CDR2 SVGEGT, per germline. The CDR3 is 15 amino acids. After removal of 6 bases from V and 6 bases from J, the junction contained 11 bases not matched to a gene. Here the CDR3 DNA reads TGTGCCAGCAGCCTACAGGGGCTTCGGCTTCAGCCCCAGCATTTT. Translation: CASSLQGLRLQPQHF.

The chain carries TRBV6-5 and TRBJ1-5; D not certain. From germline, CDR1 is MNHEY and CDR2 SVGAGI. There are 14 residues in the CDR3. V was shortened by 5 bases and J by 1 base, with 9 bases between the two germline ends. The DNA of the CDR3 is TGTGCCAGCAGTCCCCAAAAAAGCAATCAGCCCCAGCATTTT. Translated: CASSPQKSNQPQHF.

This clonotype was found a few times. The chain links TRBV21-1 to TRBJ2-7; the table assigns TRBD1, which was not confirmed against the DNA. TRBV21-1 corresponds to a pseudogene. There are 17 residues in the CDR3. For the CDR3, the DNA is TGTGCCAGGGGTGGGGACAGGGCCCAAACGAGCTCCTACGAGCAGTACTTC. This encodes CARGGDRAQTSSYEQYF.

This clonotype was counted many times. The chain recombines TRBV13 with TRBJ2-7; 8 nucleotides match TRBD1. The germline gives CDR1 PRHDT, CDR2 FYEKMQ (reference sequence). V lost 8 bases to trimming and J lost 5 bases; unmatched junction nucleotides: 5. There are 12 residues in the CDR3. CDR3 bases: TGTGCCAGCGCGACAGGGGTCCACGAGCAGTACTTC. This codes for CASATGVHEQYF.

A few counts support this clonotype. The chain combines TRBV5-1 with TRBJ2-1; unclear D gene. V shed 4 bases and J shed 0 bases, with 8 bases lying between them. Looked up from germline, CDR1 is SGHRS and CDR2 is YFSETQ. This CDR3 has 14 residues. The chain's CDR3 is CASSPRSSYNEQFF. As DNA, the CDR3 is TGCGCCAGCAGCCCGAGAAGCTCCTACAATGAGCAGTTCTTC.

The chain employs TRBV6-4 and TRBJ2-5; 8 bases are a match to TRBD1. The end of the DNA fits TRBJ2-7 better, so the J call may be wrong. There are 15 residues in the CDR3. In germline, CDR1 is MRHNA, CDR2 SNTAGT. Here the CDR3 reads CASSDLDRGDYEQYF. The CDR3 DNA reads TGTGCCAGCAGTGACCTCGACAGGGGAGACTACGAGCAGTACTTC.

V is TRBV18 and J is TRBJ2-5, with 9 bases fitting TRBD1. The DNA matches TRBJ2-7 better at its end, which makes the J call doubtful. Germline V lookup: CDR1 KGHSH, CDR2 LQKENI. The CDR3 totals 16 residues. The CDR3 DNA reads TGTGCCAGCTCACCGCCGGACAGGGGACGAGGGTACGAGCAGTACTTC. Its protein is CASSPPDRGRGYEQYF.

This chain links TRBV7-9 with TRBJ1-5, with D possibly TRBD1 on 5 matching bases. Trimming removed 8 bases at V and 1 base at J, with 9 bases between. The CDR3 runs 13 residues. CDR1 and CDR2 from the germline V gene are SEHNR and FQNEAQ (reference sequence). CDR3 sequence (DNA): TGTGCCAGCGGGGACCCGAGCAATCAGCCCCAGCATTTT. Protein: CASGDPSNQPQHF.

This clonotype was recorded only once. The V call is TRBV4-3, the J call TRBJ2-7, with 12 bases lining up with TRBD2. The DNA end lines up better with TRBJ2-5; the J call may be wrong. Per germline, CDR1 LGHNA and CDR2 YSLEER. This CDR3 has 16 residues. CDR3 coding DNA: TGCGCCAGCAGCCAAGATCCTAGCGGGGGGGCAGAGACCCAGTACTTC. Translated: CASSQDPSGGAETQYF.